Described below is a single TCR beta chain sequence and its context. Its antigen is unknown. This sample is drawn from a study of shared clonotypes between healthy human individuals. Whole-study results and caveats: Naive subsets generally had larger estimated richness than memory subsets.

In the study's own analysis: Junction-only sequences without quality scores were provided by ImmunoSEQ, so filtering was different. This table comes from immunoSEQ multiplex PCR, and its TCRdb copy is limited to in-frame clones, with some not included. The V and J calls and the clone size are those of that table, but D and trimming were determined from the DNA. This sample has 2 million to 2.5 million clones; 85% to 95% occur once, and the top ten carry 0.39%. CDR3 length equals 16 residues. J gave up 3 bases and V 5 bases, and 11 bases lay outside the gene matches. Germline V gene lookup returns CDR1 SGHTA and CDR2 FQGNSA.

The chain joins TRBV7-2 to TRBJ2-3; TRBD2 matches at 7 bases. This sequence was found in a man aged 18 to 30 in good health. Some clones in this sample may be carry-over from other donors' samples. The sample was naive CD4+ T cells from PBMCs. Subset given: CD45RA+ positively selected. CDR3 sequence (DNA): TGTGCCAGCAGCCAACTAGCGCTCGCTGGGACAGATACGCAGTATTTT. It encodes CASSQLALAGTDTQYF.